Here is one T cell receptor beta chain with its context. This sample is part of a study of T cell changes during pregnancy in multiple sclerosis. Repertoires were generated with immunoSEQ multiplex PCR, while TCRdb's copy carries only in-frame clones and drops some. Seen here are 35,000 to 55,000 clones, 80% to 95% observed once, and the top ten hold approximately 0.5%. The CDR3 runs to 13 residues. Between the trimmed V and J ends, which lost 0 bases and 5 bases, there was a span of 8 bases. Germline V gene data show CDR1 as SGHAT and CDR2 as FQNNGV. Specimen: CD4+ T cells from peripheral blood mononuclear cells, collected in the third trimester of pregnancy. The sequence was obtained from a female donor with multiple sclerosis, enrolled in a pregnancy study. V usage is TRBV11-2 and J usage is TRBJ2-7, with D perhaps matching TRBD1 (6 bases). The CDR3 bases are TGTGCCAGCAGCTTAGACAGGGGAAACGAGCAGTACTTC. This translates into CASSLDRGNEQYF.